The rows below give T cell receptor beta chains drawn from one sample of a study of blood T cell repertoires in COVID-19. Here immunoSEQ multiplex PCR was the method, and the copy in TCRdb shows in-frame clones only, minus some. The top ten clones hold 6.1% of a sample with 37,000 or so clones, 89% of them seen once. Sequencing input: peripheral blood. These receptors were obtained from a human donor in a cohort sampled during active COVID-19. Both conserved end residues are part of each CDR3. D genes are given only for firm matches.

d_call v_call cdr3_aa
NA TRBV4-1 CASSHPGVGNEKLFF
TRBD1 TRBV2 CASRDSSYEQYF
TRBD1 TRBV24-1 CATSTTGQIQETQYF
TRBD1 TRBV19 CASTGQGALYSNQPQHF
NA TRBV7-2 CASSLGTGNQPQHF
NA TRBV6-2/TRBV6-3 CASSYSGVATGELFF
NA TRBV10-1 CASSRQRTDTQYF
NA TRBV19 CASSLYGEINQPQHF
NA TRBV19 CASTIGRGNEQFF
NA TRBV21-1 CASSKAENQPQHF
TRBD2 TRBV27 CASRGLAGRGPYEQYF
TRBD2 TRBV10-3 CAISGGGKGLDNEQFF
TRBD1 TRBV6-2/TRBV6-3 CASSYGLRDRLINGYTF
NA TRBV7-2 CASSLGGRMDIQYF
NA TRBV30 CAWSVNRAGANVLTF
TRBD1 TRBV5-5 CASSLEYRGNQPQHF
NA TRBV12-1 CASSLLAGGHRKETQYF
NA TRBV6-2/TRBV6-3 CASSRQNTGELFF
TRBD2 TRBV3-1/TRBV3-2 CASSQTSGSQDTQYF
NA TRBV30 CAWSVQGRQPQHF
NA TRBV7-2 CASSRGKGLGTGNTIYF
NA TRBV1 CTSSHSQGVNTEAFF
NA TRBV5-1 CASSLEVGARETQYF
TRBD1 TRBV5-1 CASSVDRLAGNTIYF
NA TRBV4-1 CASSQRERSPLHF
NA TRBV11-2 CASSPFDEQYF
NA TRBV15 CATSSRRGSQTDTQYF
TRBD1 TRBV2 CASKGQGRSPLHF
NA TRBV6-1 CASSEAKGPPRTGELFF
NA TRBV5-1 CASSPGTGSYEQYF
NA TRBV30 CAWSPRGNNEQFF
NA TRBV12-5 CASGLGTDNYGYTF
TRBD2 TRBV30 CAWSERLAGAYEQYF
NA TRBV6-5 CASLTSGSPSYEQYF
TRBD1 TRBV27 CASSPRDRATYGYTF
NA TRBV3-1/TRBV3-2 CASSRMSGGGGEQYF
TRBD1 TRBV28 CASSRDRNYGYTF
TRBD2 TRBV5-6 CASSYRYTSVGRDTQYF
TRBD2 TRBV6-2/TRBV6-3 CASSYERGNYEQYF
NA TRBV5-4 CASSLAGGVFYEQYF
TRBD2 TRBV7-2 CASSPGPGLTYEQYF
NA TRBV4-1 CASSQVGREVGNTIYF
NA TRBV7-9 CASSPPGDYEQYF
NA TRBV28 CASRDTKTKEAFF
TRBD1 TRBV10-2 CASSEDRGLAKNIQYF
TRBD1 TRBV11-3 CASSPGRDRGHEQYF
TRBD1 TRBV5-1 CASTSMDRGRAGELFF
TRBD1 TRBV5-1 CASSPGQANTGELFF
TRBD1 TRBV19 CASSIVRDRQPRGYTF
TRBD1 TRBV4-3 CASSQATRTGSSTDTQYF
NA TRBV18 CASSPAGGAKTQYF
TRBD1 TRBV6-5 CASRGDRGYNEQFF
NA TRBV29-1 CSVAGGTDTQYF
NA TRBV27 CASSFSLRWGGRTEAFF
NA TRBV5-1 CASSLGTGGWETQYF
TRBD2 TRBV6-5 CASRAGESPQETQYF
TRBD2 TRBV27 CASRLGGGSYEQYF
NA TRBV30 CAWDGISGNTIYF
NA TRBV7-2 CASTKERGINYGYTF